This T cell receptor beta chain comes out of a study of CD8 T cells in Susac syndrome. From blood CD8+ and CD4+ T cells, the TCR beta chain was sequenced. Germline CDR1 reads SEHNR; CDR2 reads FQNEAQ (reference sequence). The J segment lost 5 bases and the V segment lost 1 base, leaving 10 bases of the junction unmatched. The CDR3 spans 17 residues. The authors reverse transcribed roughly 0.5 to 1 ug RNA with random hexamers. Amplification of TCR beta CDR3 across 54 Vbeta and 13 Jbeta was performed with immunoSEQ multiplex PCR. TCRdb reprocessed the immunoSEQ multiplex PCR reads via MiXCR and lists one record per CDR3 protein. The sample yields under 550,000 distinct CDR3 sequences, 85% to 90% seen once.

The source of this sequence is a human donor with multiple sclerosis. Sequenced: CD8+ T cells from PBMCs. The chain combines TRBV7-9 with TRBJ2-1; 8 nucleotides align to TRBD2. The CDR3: CASSLVSGTRKNNEQFF. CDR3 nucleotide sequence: TGTGCCAGCAGCTTAGTCTCCGGGACTAGAAAAAACAATGAGCAGTTCTTC.